This passage covers 23 T cell receptor beta chains from one sample sequenced in a study of CD8 T cells in Susac syndrome. Random hexamers were used to reverse transcribe about 0.5 to 1 ug of RNA. MiXCR, run by TCRdb on the immunoSEQ multiplex PCR reads, gives a single entry per CDR3 protein. Seen here are 120,000 or so distinct CDR3 sequences, 90% to 95% observed once, and the top ten hold over 0.2%. Material: CD8+ T cells from PBMCs. The receptors derive from a human donor with Susac syndrome.

The chain carries TRBV30 and TRBJ2-7; D is uncertain. This CDR3 is 12 amino acids long. Germline values: CDR1 GTSNPN, CDR2 SVGIG (reference sequence). Trimming took off 0 bases at V and 7 bases at J, with 10 bases between the two ends. CDR3 loop: CAWSVVYGEQYF. The CDR3 DNA follows: TGTGCCTGGAGTGTCGTCTACGGTGAGCAGTACTTC.

The chain employs TRBV12-3 or TRBV12-4 and TRBJ1-1, with D hard to call. This CDR3 region has 14 residues. V lost 6 bases and J lost 4, with 15 bases in between. The CDR3 bases are TGTGCCAGCAGGGGTGATCTCTCGAGCACTGAAGCTTTCTTT. This encodes CASRGDLSSTEAFF.

The rearrangement joins TRBV30 to TRBJ1-2; no reliable D call. From germline, CDR1 is GTSNPN and CDR2 SVGIG (reference sequence). The CDR3 sequence is 11 residues long. V was clipped by 5 bases and J by 4 bases, with 8 bases between them. CDR3 sequence reads: CAWWIGYGYTF. CDR3 nucleotides: TGTGCCTGGTGGATCGGCTATGGCTACACCTTC.

The J gene is TRBJ2-7, the V gene TRBV27; 11 bases are a match to TRBD2. Germline V gene sequence: CDR1 MNHEY, CDR2 SMNVEV (reference sequence). Trimming at V came to 3 bases and at J to 5 bases, leaving 9 bases not matched to a gene. This CDR3 is 16 amino acids long. CDR3 in amino acids: CASSFTLLAGVDEQYF. In DNA form, the CDR3 reads TGTGCCAGCAGTTTTACATTACTAGCGGGAGTTGACGAGCAGTACTTC.

The chain joins TRBV19 to TRBJ2-7, with D possibly matching TRBD2 (6 bases). CDR1 is LNHDA, CDR2 SQIVND, per germline (reference sequence). V was shortened by 5 bases and J by 5 bases, with 13 bases between the two germline ends. The length of the CDR3 is 13 residues. The CDR3 loop is CASSGGTGNEQYF. Written as DNA, the CDR3 is TGTGCCAGTAGTGGAGGGACCGGCAACGAGCAGTACTTC.

The chain is built from TRBV13 and TRBJ1-5; no reliable D call. This CDR3 has 13 residues. CDR1 is PRHDT, CDR2 FYEKMQ, per germline (reference sequence). The V gene lost 3 bases and the J gene lost 4 bases, with 7 bases spanning the gap. CDR3 coding DNA: TGTGCCAGCAGCTTGCAGCCGAATCAGCCCCAGCATTTT. Its translation is CASSLQPNQPQHF.

This chain uses TRBV5-1 with TRBJ1-1, with 8 bases fitting TRBD1. Germline-derived CDR1 and CDR2 are SGHRS and YFSETQ. The CDR3 has 15 amino acids. The junction had 8 bases not matched to a gene; V was cut back by 4 bases and J by 3 bases. The CDR3 DNA reads TGCGCCAGCAGCCCGGACAGGGTAGTGTACACTGAAGCTTTCTTT. This sequence encodes CASSPDRVVYTEAFF.

The chain is built from TRBV18 and TRBJ2-1, with D perhaps matching TRBD1 (5 bases). The CDR3 loop spans 11 amino acids. Looked up from germline, CDR1 is KGHSH and CDR2 is LQKENI. Trimming pared 3 bases from V and 9 bases from J, leaving 6 bases between. The CDR3: CASSPGPEQFF. CDR3 DNA sequence: TGTGCCAGCTCACCGGGGCCTGAGCAGTTCTTC.

V is TRBV5-1 and J is TRBJ1-1; unclear D gene. The CDR3 totals 15 residues. The V gene lost 0 bases and the J gene lost 1 base, with 10 bases spanning the gap. In germline, CDR1 is SGHRS, CDR2 YFSETQ. The CDR3 sequence: CASSLEGGWNTEAFF. CDR3 coding DNA: TGCGCCAGCAGCTTGGAGGGAGGGTGGAACACTGAAGCTTTCTTT.

This clonotype came up once. The junction does not match germline at one end; this may be a read error. The chain employs TRBV6-6 and TRBJ1-2, with D tentatively TRBD1 (5 bases). CDR3 length: 13 residues. Germline assignment: CDR1 MNHNY and CDR2 SVGAGI (reference sequence). The CDR3 is CASNYARQHGYTF. The CDR3 DNA follows: TGTGCCAGCAATTACGCCAGACAGCATGGCTACACCTTC.

The V call is TRBV7-9, the J call TRBJ2-5; a weak D match, TRBD1 (5 bases). Germline assignment: CDR1 SEHNR and CDR2 FQNEAQ (reference sequence). The CDR3 length is 14 residues. V lost 4 bases to trimming and J lost 2 bases, with 11 bases between them. The CDR3 sequence is CASSSPREQETQYF. CDR3 nucleotide sequence: TGTGCCAGCAGCTCTCCCAGGGAACAAGAGACCCAGTACTTC.

The chain employs TRBV13 and TRBJ2-7, with 7 bases fitting TRBD2. Germline values: CDR1 PRHDT, CDR2 FYEKMQ (reference sequence). The trim removed 0 bases at V and 2 bases at J, leaving 7 bases unmatched. This CDR3 has 16 residues. The CDR3 here is CASSLGPSGGTYEQYF. CDR3 bases: TGTGCCAGCAGCTTAGGCCCTTCGGGGGGAACCTACGAGCAGTACTTC.

The V gene is TRBV15, the J gene TRBJ1-3; D is unclear. CDR3 length equals 14 residues. Germline V gives CDR1 LNHNV, CDR2 YYDKDF (reference sequence). The V end lost 4 bases, the J end lost 0 bases, and 7 bases lay between the germline ends. The CDR3 protein is CATSIGLSGNTIYF. Here the CDR3 DNA reads TGTGCCACCAGCATCGGGCTCTCTGGAAACACCATATATTTT.

The CDR3 reads CASSDTGTGHEKLFF. The CDR3 DNA follows: TGTGCCAGCAGCGACACCGGGACAGGGCATGAAAAACTGTTTTTT. The genes are TRBV5-6 and TRBJ1-4; 9 positions agree with TRBD1. The CDR3 is made up of 15 amino acids. CDR1 is SGHDT and CDR2 is YYEEEE in the germline V gene. Unmatched junction bases numbered 7, after V lost 4 bases and J lost 6 bases.

The V and J genes are TRBV3-1 and TRBJ2-4, with D perhaps matching TRBD1 or TRBD2 (5 bases each). The V end lost 0 bases, the J end lost 0 bases, and 6 bases lay between the germline ends. Germline loops: CDR1 LGHDT, CDR2 YNNKEL (reference sequence). The CDR3 contains 15 residues. CDR3 bases: TGTGCCAGCAGCCAAGATGGGGGAGCCAAAAACATTCAGTACTTC. It codes for CASSQDGGAKNIQYF.

The J gene is TRBJ1-6, the V gene TRBV7-3, with 10 bases that match TRBD1. The CDR3 is made up of 15 amino acids. Per germline, CDR1 SGHTA and CDR2 FQGTGA. V trimming: 3 bases; J trimming: 8 bases; junction bases outside the gene matches: 4. In nucleotides, the CDR3 is TGTGCCAGCAGCTTGGGCGGGACAGGGGATTCACCCCTCCACTTT. Its translation is CASSLGGTGDSPLHF.

The chain couples TRBV13 to TRBJ2-7; D is ambiguous. The CDR3 is 13 amino acids. V was cut by 2 bases and J by 7 bases, with 12 bases left in between. CDR1 and CDR2 from the germline V gene are PRHDT and FYEKMQ (reference sequence). The DNA of the CDR3 is TGTGCCAGCAGCTTACCCCCGCTTGAGGAGCAGTACTTC. Translated, it gives CASSLPPLEEQYF.

This chain uses TRBV11-2 with TRBJ2-1; 7 bases match TRBD2. Germline trimming cut 1 base from V and 8 bases from J; bases unmatched to any gene: 8. The germline V gene encodes CDR1 SGHAT and CDR2 FQNNGV. The CDR3 has 15 residues. The CDR3 sequence: CASSLVGSGVDEQFF. The CDR3 bases are TGTGCCAGCAGCTTAGTCGGAAGCGGGGTGGATGAGCAGTTCTTC.

The chain couples TRBV5-6 to TRBJ1-2; the D is unclear. CDR1 and CDR2 from the germline V gene are SGHDT and YYEEEE. The CDR3 runs to 12 residues. The V gene lost 1 base and the J gene lost 8 bases, with 9 bases spanning the gap. The CDR3 sequence: CASSLSGEGYTF. Written as DNA, the CDR3 is TGTGCCAGCAGCTTGTCGGGCGAAGGCTACACCTTC.

V usage is TRBV10-3 and J usage is TRBJ2-3, with 8 bases matching TRBD1. Germline CDR1 is ENHRY and CDR2 is SYGVKD. This CDR3 has 15 residues. Germline trimming cut 4 bases from V and 7 bases from J; bases unmatched to any gene: 10. The CDR3 spells CAISVDRGSAHTQYF. For the CDR3, the DNA is TGTGCCATCAGTGTAGACAGGGGATCCGCGCATACGCAGTATTTT.

This chain joins TRBV30 and TRBJ2-3; possible D gene TRBD2, 5 bases. This CDR3 region has 14 residues. CDR1 is GTSNPN and CDR2 is SVGIG in the germline V gene (reference sequence). V was trimmed by 2 bases and J by 3 bases, leaving 12 bases between them. CDR3 DNA: TGTGCCTGGAGTAGTGGGAGAGCAACAGATACGCAGTATTTT. Translated: CAWSSGRATDTQYF.

The J gene is TRBJ1-4, the V gene TRBV30; 9 bases fit TRBD1. V trimming: 5 bases; J trimming: 7 bases; junction bases outside the gene matches: 8. The CDR3 covers 14 residues. CDR1 and CDR2 (germline): GTSNPN, SVGIG (reference sequence). CDR3 residues: CAWDTGTGTEKLFF. CDR3 in DNA: TGTGCCTGGGACACCGGGACAGGGACTGAAAAACTGTTTTTT.

The CDR3 loop is CASSEHRGPSTYNEQFF. CDR3 DNA: TGTGCCAGCAGTGAGCACAGGGGGCCATCGACCTACAATGAGCAGTTCTTC. V is TRBV25-1 and J is TRBJ2-1, with 9 bases that match TRBD1. Germline values: CDR1 MGHDK, CDR2 SYGVNS. This CDR3 contains 17 residues. Germline trimming cut 3 bases from V and 2 bases from J; bases unmatched to any gene: 8.